What follows are 7 T cell receptor beta chains derived from one specimen sequenced in a study of blood T cells in healthy people across ages. Together with a sample-barcoded 5' primer, a J-beta primer mix was included in a second PCR lasting about 6 to 12 cycles. TCRdb fed the 5' RACE reads into MiXCR, producing one record per CDR3 protein. The profile shows 900,000 to 950,000 distinct CDR3 sequences, about 29% of them singletons. This sample also appeared in a second study, on T cells of mothers and their children.

Input material: blood. All receptors derive from a woman aged 40 to 50 in good health.

A single count supports this clonotype. This chain uses TRBV5-1 with TRBJ2-7; possibly TRBD2 for D (6 bases). Germline CDR1 and CDR2: SGHRS and YFSETQ. This CDR3 is 13 amino acids long. V shed 4 bases and J shed 7 bases, with 15 bases lying between them. The CDR3 spells CASSAASGGEQYF. In DNA, the CDR3 is TGCGCCAGCAGCGCCGCCTCAGGAGGGGAGCAGTACTTC.

This clonotype was found many times. The CDR3 DNA follows: TGTGCCATCAGCCCTAGCGGGGGTCGGGAGACCCAGTACTTC. Its protein product is CAISPSGGRETQYF. The J gene is TRBJ2-5, the V gene TRBV10-3; TRBD2 matches at 10 bases. The CDR3 has 14 amino acids. The germline gives CDR1 ENHRY, CDR2 SYGVKD. V lost 6 bases and J lost 5; bases outside the gene matches: 6.

This clonotype has a count of ten or more. The chain joins TRBV6-2 or TRBV6-3 to TRBJ2-4; a possible D gene is TRBD1 (7 bases). Between the trimmed V and J ends, which lost 6 bases and 6 bases, there was a span of 15 bases. CDR3 length equals 14 residues. The germline CDR1 and CDR2 sequences are MNHEY and SVGEGT. The DNA for the CDR3 is TGTGCCAGCAGCCCGACAGGGAGGTCAAACATTCAGTACTTC. This translates into CASSPTGRSNIQYF.

A few counts support this clonotype. The chain employs TRBV7-8 and TRBJ1-4; TRBD1 aligns across 10 bases. There are 15 residues in the CDR3. Trimming removed 3 bases from V and 4 bases from J; junction bases left unmatched: 2. The V gene's germline CDR1 is SGHVS and CDR2 FQNEAQ. CDR3 sequence reads: CASSFDRGLNEKLFF. DNA of the CDR3: TGTGCCAGCAGCTTTGACAGGGGGCTTAATGAAAAACTGTTTTTT.

This clonotype was seen repeatedly, ten times or more. The chain carries TRBV13 and TRBJ2-3, with D maybe TRBD2 (5 bases). In germline, CDR1 is PRHDT, CDR2 FYEKMQ (reference sequence). The CDR3 loop spans 16 amino acids. V dropped 1 base and J dropped 4 bases, with 15 bases sitting between them. CDR3 residues: CASSLEVAIQSDTQYF. In DNA form, the CDR3 reads TGTGCCAGCAGCTTAGAGGTAGCGATTCAGTCAGATACGCAGTATTTT.

The chain has TRBV5-3 and TRBJ1-1; D is undetermined. TRBV5-3 is treated as an ORF (open reading frame) with a function not yet certain. CDR3 size: 14 residues. The V end was cut by 0 bases, the J end by 0 bases, with 6 bases between. The CDR3 DNA follows: TGTGCCAGAAGCTTGGACAGCCTGAACACTGAAGCTTTCTTT. Translation gives CARSLDSLNTEAFF.

J is TRBJ2-7 and V is TRBV20-1, with D possibly matching TRBD1 (6 bases). CDR1 and CDR2 from the germline V gene are DFQATT and SNEGSKA (reference sequence). The CDR3 has 14 amino acids. The ends were cut back, 6 bases at V and 1 base at J, with 16 bases in the middle. Written as DNA, the CDR3 is TGCAGTGCGGGTGAACAGGGAGCATCCTACGAGCAGTACTTC. This encodes CSAGEQGASYEQYF.